Shown below are 10 T cell receptor beta chains from a single sample sequenced in a study of OX40 agonist ivuxolimab in advanced cancers. Clones were sequenced by immunoSEQ multiplex PCR, and TCRdb holds only the in-frame ones, with some missing. In the table there are about 93,000 clones, approximately 94% of which are singletons. The sample in question was CD4+ or CD8+ T cells sorted from blood, obtained in a trial of the OX40 agonist ivuxolimab. The receptors were gathered from an adult with an advanced solid tumor such as melanoma, head and neck, liver or kidney cancer.

This rearrangement joins TRBV9 to TRBJ1-3; unclear D gene. Germline lookup yields CDR1 SGDLS and CDR2 YYNGEE. Trimming left V 4 bases short and J 0 bases short, with 11 bases between. This CDR3 is 15 amino acids long. CDR3 in DNA: TGTGCCAGCAGCTCCCACGGGATCTCTGGAAACACCATATATTTT. Amino acids: CASSSHGISGNTIYF. Supplemented by reference TRBV9 and TRBJ1-3, the full variable domain reads DSGVTQTPKHLITATGQRVTLRCSPRSGDLSVYWYQQSLDQGLQFLIQYYNGEERAKGNILERFSAQQFPDLHSELNLSSLELGDSALYFCASSSHGISGNTIYFGEGSWLTVV.

The chain employs TRBV27 and TRBJ2-5; D is tentatively TRBD1 or TRBD2 (5 bases each). With 4 bases removed from V and 2 bases from J, the gap between germline ends came to 11 bases. Germline CDR1 and CDR2: MNHEY and SMNVEV (reference sequence). The CDR3 has 14 residues. DNA of the CDR3: TGTGCCAGCAGTTGGGACCCCCGACAAGAGACCCAGTACTTC. Translated: CASSWDPRQETQYF.

In DNA, the CDR3 is TGCGCCAGCAGCCAAGAGCCGCTCAATCAGCCCCAGCATTTT. This encodes CASSQEPLNQPQHF. V is TRBV4-1 and J is TRBJ1-5; D is undetermined. The CDR3 loop spans 14 amino acids. Trimming removed 0 bases from V and 3 bases from J, with 6 bases in between. From germline, CDR1 is MGHRA and CDR2 YSYEKL.

The V gene is TRBV29-1, the J gene TRBJ1-2; 7 bases map to TRBD1. Germline CDR1 reads SQVTM; CDR2 reads ANQGSEA. The V segment lost 4 bases and the J segment 3 bases; nucleotides outside the gene matches: 2. The CDR3 length is 12 residues. CDR3 DNA sequence: TGCAGCGTTGCAGGGGGACACTATGGCTACACCTTC. Translated, it gives CSVAGGHYGYTF.

This clone has just a few counts. The chain couples TRBV6-5 to TRBJ2-7; possibly TRBD2 for D (6 bases). This CDR3 has 15 amino acids. V lost 0 bases and J 2 bases, leaving 11 bases between the germline ends. CDR1 and CDR2 (germline): MNHEY, SVGAGI. This chain's CDR3 is CASSYSSGPPYEQYF. The CDR3, as DNA: TGTGCCAGCAGTTACTCGAGCGGGCCTCCCTACGAGCAGTACTTC.

The chain uses TRBV14 and TRBJ2-7, with 12 bases fitting TRBD2. J lost 5 bases, V lost 4 bases, and 6 bases had no gene match. The germline V gene encodes CDR1 SGHDN and CDR2 FVKESK. There are 15 residues in the CDR3. This CDR3 reads CASSLTSGGFNEQYF. The CDR3 region has the DNA TGTGCCAGCAGCCTGACTAGCGGGGGCTTCAACGAGCAGTACTTC.

The CDR3 loop reads CASGLARLAVRSYEQYF. Written as DNA, the CDR3 is TGTGCTAGTGGTTTGGCCCGATTAGCAGTCCGCTCCTACGAGCAGTACTTC. The chain has TRBV12-5 and TRBJ2-7; no firm D call. V lost 1 base and J 0 bases, leaving 16 bases between the germline ends. The CDR3 extends over 17 amino acids. Per the germline V gene, CDR1 is LGHNT and CDR2 is FRNRAP.

In its sample, this clone was seen once. The rearrangement joins TRBV6-5 to TRBJ1-6; D is undetermined. Germline CDR1 MNHEY, CDR2 SVGAGI. CDR3 length equals 11 residues. V shed 2 bases and J shed 13 bases, with 6 bases lying between them. The CDR3 region has the DNA TGTGCCAGCAGTTACCCCGGGCCCCTCCACTTT. Encoded protein: CASSYPGPLHF.

The chain combines TRBV2 with TRBJ1-2; no firm D call. The CDR3 consists of 12 residues. Germline-derived CDR1 and CDR2 are SNHLY and FYNNEI. V lost 7 bases and J lost 3, with 9 bases in between. CDR3: CASTMADYGYTF. CDR3 sequence (DNA): TGTGCCAGCACGATGGCAGACTATGGCTACACCTTC.

V usage is TRBV30 and J usage is TRBJ1-2; weak D call: TRBD1 (5 bases). CDR3 length: 14 residues. Deletions cut 1 base from V and 3 bases from J, with 12 bases between. Germline V CDR1 and CDR2: GTSNPN, SVGIG (reference sequence). CDR3 sequence reads: CAWSASTVDYGYTF. CDR3 sequence (DNA): TGTGCCTGGAGTGCCTCGACAGTCGACTATGGCTACACCTTC.